Below, one TCR beta chain is given with its context. The sample belongs to a study of blood T cell repertoires in COVID-19. On the study more broadly: Samples representing acute and convalescent COVID-19 were sourced from the United States, Italy and Spain.

V lost 0 bases to trimming and J lost 0 bases, with 10 bases between them. Germline loops: CDR1 SGHNT, CDR2 YYREEE (reference sequence). There are 16 residues in the CDR3. Authors' processing steps: Reference gene primer amplification yielded estimated nucleated cell counts. Generated by immunoSEQ multiplex PCR, the TCRdb table keeps only in-frame clones and is missing some. V, J and clone size reflect that table, while D and trimming were determined from the DNA. The data contain under 200,000 clones, about 86% of them singletons. Sequencing was carried out using peripheral blood. This rearrangement joins TRBV5-4 to TRBJ1-3, with D maybe TRBD1 (6 bases). This receptor was obtained from a man aged 55 to 70 with acute or convalescent COVID-19. CDR3 amino acids: CASSLARTDSGNTIYF. In DNA, the CDR3 is TGTGCCAGCAGCTTGGCCCGGACAGACTCTGGAAACACCATATATTTT.